This paragraph reports one T cell receptor beta chain. This clone's antigen is unknown. No base quality information exists; no much larger clone differs at one position. Roughly 2 micrograms of genomic DNA were extracted from cryopreserved PBMCs for TCR beta library preparation. Longitudinal blood samples from CLL patients on ibrutinib monotherapy were analyzed using high-throughput TCR beta sequencing. The patients took part in an open-label, single-center phase 2 trial of ibrutinib monotherapy. The goal of deep resolution MiSeq sequencing was a depth between 1 in 1 million and 1 in 200,000 T cells, and coverage averaged 10x per clonotype. The immunoSEQ hsTCRB Kit was used to generate the TCR beta libraries. In the original analysis: ImmunoSEQ Data Assistant and ImmunoSEQ Analyzer were used for data analysis, and V, D and J genes were assigned according to IMGT definitions. Clonality, which ranges from 0 to 1, was calculated as one minus the normalized Shannon entropy of productive rearrangement frequencies. Only overrepresented clonotypes making up at least 0.05% of the repertoire of each patient were included in the public clonotype analysis. Repertoires from around 13 age-matched healthy donors in immuneACCESS were used as clonality controls. In its TCRdb copy, this immuneACCESS table keeps in-frame sequences only and misses some clones. Where compared with another copy, unresolved V genes explain less than half of these, and the others have no known cause. That table gives V, J and clone size, and the DNA gave D and trimming. The sample has about 140,000 clones on record, around 82% of them singletons. Clones ranked in the top ten supply about 7.4% of the sample.

The record originates from a study of cytotoxic CD8 clonotypes in ibrutinib-treated CLL (dated by TCRdb to the early 2020s). For context, the study as a whole: The cohort had 11 relapsed/refractory and more than 14 treatment-naive patients; some 17 were IGHV unmutated. Longitudinal samples were obtainable from about 30% of the roughly 86 participants in the trial. On average, each sample yielded 270,000 or so productive templates and about 95,000 productive rearrangements. All remission and progressive disease samples were collected while patients were still receiving ibrutinib. Cryopreserved peripheral blood mononuclear cells were obtained prior to treatment, at the time of response, and at either disease progression or sustained remission. The response samples were drawn at a median of approximately 12 months into treatment, with a range of about 6 to 36 months. Partial responses were observed in 24 patients and complete responses in 2; after a median follow-up of about 69 months, remission was maintained in approximately 14 patients and progression was observed in approximately twelve.

Looking up the germline V gene yields CDR1 MDHEN and CDR2 SYDVKM. The CDR3 goes from the cysteine to the phenylalanine over 13 residues. Solely the CDR3 DNA is kept, with 39 bases framed from the first base. Trimming takes 2 bases off V and 7 bases off J; junction bases not matched to a gene: 2. Results and caveats for the whole study, not just this receptor: Baseline clonality was found to be higher than that of age-matched healthy donors and was strongly correlated with circulating CD8+ T-cell counts. An increase in clonality was observed at ibrutinib response, with clonality remaining stable during sustained remission and falling back toward baseline at progression. Sampling times were not matched between sustained-remission and progressing patients, and lymph node repertoires were not studied. Public clonotypes were rare and either shrank or stayed stable during treatment, and the rise in clonality at ibrutinib response reflected expansion of private clonotypes.

Sample: PBMCs, taken after 36 months of ibrutinib treatment. The clonotype comes from a human donor with chronic lymphocytic leukemia. The receptor chain draws on TRBV28 and TRBJ2-3; TRBD1 matches 8 bases in the middle. The CDR3 region reads CASSLQGANTQYF. The sequenced DNA is TGTGCCAGCAGTTTACAGGGGGCTAATACGCAGTATTTT. Joined to the reference TRBV28 and TRBJ2-3 proteins, this CDR3 gives the full variable domain: DVKVTQSSRYLVKRTGEKVFLECVQDMDHENMFWYRQDPGLGLRLIYFSYDVKMKEKGDIPEGYSVSREKKERFSLILESASTNQTSMYLCASSLQGANTQYFGPGTRLTVL.